The present TCR beta chain was sequenced within a study of cytomegalovirus exposure and HLA in healthy donors. Study in general: Earlier findings included 90 million to 120 million unique TCR beta sequences obtained from 180 million or so T cells. A preliminary data release comprised roughly 80 million unique TCRs obtained from HLA-typed donors. General study points: Sequence variants that were highly shared formed a cluster that was likely a sequencing artifact.

As to this clone: The antigen is not known.

CDR1 MNHEY and CDR2 SMNVEV come from the germline V gene (reference sequence). The length of the CDR3 is 14 residues. Trimming removed 6 bases at V and 7 bases at J, with 16 bases between. The PCR used 60 Vbeta and 13 Jbeta primers. Clones were read by immunoSEQ multiplex PCR, and TCRdb kept only the in-frame ones, dropping some. This sample has around 150,000 clones, with 80% found just once. The J gene is TRBJ2-1, the V gene TRBV27, with D possibly being TRBD2 (6 bases). Sequencing input: PBMCs. The TCR sequence derives from a man aged 25-40 years in good health and CMV-seronegative. The CDR3 sequence: CASSFSGYSNEQFF. The CDR3 bases are TGTGCCAGCAGCTTTAGCGGATACTCTAATGAGCAGTTCTTC.